The 3 T cell receptor beta chains below all came from one sample that was sequenced in a study of circulating and synovial CD4+ cells in juvenile arthritis. Clones were read by immunoSEQ multiplex PCR, and TCRdb kept only the in-frame ones, dropping some. Among approximately 31,000 clones listed, about 95% were seen once. The specimen sequenced was CD4+ T cells from blood. All receptors derive from a human donor with juvenile idiopathic arthritis.

This clone was seen a handful of times. The CDR3 protein is CASSPDRATEQYF. The CDR3, as DNA: TGTGCCAGCAGCCCCGACAGGGCTACCGAGCAGTACTTC. V and J are TRBV5-6 and TRBJ2-7; 7 bases are shared with TRBD1. V lost 4 bases and J lost 6; bases outside the gene matches: 7. This CDR3 spans 13 amino acids. Germline CDR1 is SGHDT and CDR2 is YYEEEE.

J is TRBJ2-3 and V is TRBV19; 11 bases are shared with TRBD2. Germline CDR1 and CDR2: LNHDA and SQIVND (reference sequence). The CDR3 has 17 amino acids. V dropped 4 bases and J dropped 4; count of bases not matched to a gene: 10. CDR3 protein: CASSTRILAGGSDTQYF. CDR3 nucleotide sequence: TGTGCCAGTAGTACCCGAATTCTAGCGGGAGGCTCAGATACGCAGTATTTT. Combining the CDR3 with reference TRBV19 and TRBJ2-3 gives the whole variable domain DGGITQSPKYLFRKEGQNVTLSCEQNLNHDAMYWYRQDPGQGLRLIYYSQIVNDFQKGDIAEGYSVSREKKESFPLTVTSAQKNPTAFYLCASSTRILAGGSDTQYFGPGTRLTVL.

This chain uses TRBV6-6 with TRBJ1-1; 9 bases fit TRBD1. The CDR3 runs to 12 residues. After removal of 9 bases from V and 13 bases from J, the junction contained 12 bases not matched to a gene. Germline values: CDR1 MNHNY, CDR2 SVGAGI (reference sequence). CDR3 DNA: TGTGCCAGTAGTACATCGGGACAGGGATGTTTCTTT. This sequence encodes CASSTSGQGCFF.